The following is a T cell receptor (beta chain) sequence with its context. The method was immunoSEQ multiplex PCR; TCRdb's version includes in-frame clones alone and lacks a portion of them. This table holds around 360,000 clones, 70% to 90% found once. The data belong to a study of blood T cell repertoires in COVID-19. The wider study: Samples representing acute and convalescent COVID-19 were sourced from the United States, Italy and Spain. PBMCs, B-cell-depleted T cells, or T cells were the source of the cDNA or gDNA that made up the material.

Seattle enrolled patients during active infection and tracked them longitudinally. The CDR3 has 15 residues. Trimming left V 2 bases short and J 7 bases short, with 17 bases between. Germline V gene sequence: CDR1 SNHLY, CDR2 FYNNEI. This rearrangement joins TRBV2 to TRBJ1-2; TRBD1 might be the D (5 bases). The sequence was collected from a woman aged 25 to 39 with COVID-19, enrolled during active disease. The sample taken for sequencing was peripheral blood. The CDR3 DNA follows: TGTGCCAGCAGTGAAAGGACAACCGGGTCCCTTGGCTACACCTTC. This sequence encodes CASSERTTGSLGYTF.